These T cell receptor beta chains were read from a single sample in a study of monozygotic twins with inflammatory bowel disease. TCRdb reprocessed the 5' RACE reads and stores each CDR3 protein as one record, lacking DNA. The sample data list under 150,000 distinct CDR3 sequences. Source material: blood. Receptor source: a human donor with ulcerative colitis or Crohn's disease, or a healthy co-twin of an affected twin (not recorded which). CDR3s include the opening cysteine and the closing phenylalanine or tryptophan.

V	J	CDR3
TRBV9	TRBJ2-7	CASSAHSSYEQYF
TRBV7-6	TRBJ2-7	CTSSLGFEQYF
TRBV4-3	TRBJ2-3	CASSQDRSDGWGTDTQYF
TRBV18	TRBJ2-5	CASSPLSGETQYF
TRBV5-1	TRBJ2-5	CASSLESGSLPFETQYF
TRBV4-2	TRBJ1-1	CASSQRREGRAEAFF
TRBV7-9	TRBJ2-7	CASSSPTDSSYEQYF
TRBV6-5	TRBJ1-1	CASSYSVLQTLNTEAFF
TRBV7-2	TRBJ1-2	CASSSPAREGSYTF
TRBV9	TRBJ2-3	CASSANHNSDTQYF
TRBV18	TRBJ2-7	CASSPGPSFSYEQYF
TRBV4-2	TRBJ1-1	CASSQGLVQGFTDAFF
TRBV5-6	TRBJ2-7	CASSLGGPHRDYEQYF
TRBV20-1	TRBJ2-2	CSASGGNTGELFF
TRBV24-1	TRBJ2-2	CATSGAETPTGELFF
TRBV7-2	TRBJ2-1	CASSPYRDEQFF
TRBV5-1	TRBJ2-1	CASSLLEDNEQFF
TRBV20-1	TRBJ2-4	CRGTSGGQNIQYF
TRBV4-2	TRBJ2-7	CASSQDPSPYEQYF
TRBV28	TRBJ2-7	CASRRPPYEQYF
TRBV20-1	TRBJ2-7	CSASGTLAPYEQYF
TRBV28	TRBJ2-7	CASSITGTGAYEQYF
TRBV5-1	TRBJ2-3	CASSLFASGGGADTQYF
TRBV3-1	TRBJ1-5	CASSQLGSNQPQHF
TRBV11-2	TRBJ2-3	CASSPGTASTDTQYF